This entry lists 11 T cell receptor beta chains sequenced from one sample in a study of T cells in Graves' hyperthyroidism and ophthalmopathy. RNA transcripts yielded amplified TCR beta CDR3 regions. The TCR CDR3 was amplified in a first-round RT-PCR using the HTBI primer set. TCRdb processed the multiplex PCR reads anew with MiXCR; each CDR3 protein has one entry. This sample carries approximately 410,000 distinct CDR3 sequences, roughly 13% of them seen once, and the ten largest clones take more than 4.5%. The sample consisted of blood. All receptors come from a woman aged 18-30 years with Graves' hyperthyroidism.

This clonotype occurred many times. The genes are TRBV2 and TRBJ2-1; a possible D gene is TRBD1 (6 bases). Trimming stripped 6 bases from V and 5 bases from J, with 20 bases between. This CDR3 is 16 amino acids long. Germline V gene sequence: CDR1 SNHLY, CDR2 FYNNEI. The CDR3 is CASSDPRQVSNNEQFF. CDR3 in DNA: TGTGCCAGCAGCGACCCTAGACAGGTGTCAAACAATGAGCAGTTCTTC.

This clonotype was seen more than once but under ten times. V and J are TRBV5-4 and TRBJ2-1; maybe TRBD2 (6 bases). This CDR3 is built from 16 residues. Trimming removed 4 bases at V and 12 bases at J, with 26 bases between. Germline CDR1 reads SGHNT; CDR2 reads YYREEE (reference sequence). The CDR3 DNA is TGTGCCAGCAGCCTTGTGGGGGTAGCGGTCCCCCGGGGGCAGTTCTTC. Residues: CASSLVGVAVPRGQFF.

At least ten counts were recorded for this clonotype. This chain links TRBV2 with TRBJ2-1; no reliable D call. V was trimmed by 3 bases and J by 4 bases, leaving 4 bases between them. The CDR3 has 12 amino acids. Germline values: CDR1 SNHLY, CDR2 FYNNEI. The CDR3 region is CASSDGYNEQFF. The CDR3, as DNA: TGTGCCAGCAGTGATGGGTACAATGAGCAGTTCTTC.

This clonotype has just a few counts. The rearrangement joins TRBV29-1 to TRBJ2-7; 7 bases line up with TRBD1. The CDR3 is 12 residues long. The germline V gene encodes CDR1 SQVTM and CDR2 ANQGSEA. The trim removed 6 bases at V and 3 bases at J, leaving 5 bases unmatched. The DNA for the CDR3 is TGCAGCGTAGGGGACAGTCTCTACGAGCAGTACTTC. Amino acids: CSVGDSLYEQYF.

This clonotype has only a few counts. V and J are TRBV2 and TRBJ2-2; no reliable D call. Trimming left V 7 bases short and J 6 bases short, with 9 bases between. Germline values: CDR1 SNHLY, CDR2 FYNNEI. The CDR3 is made up of 12 amino acids. The CDR3 DNA sequence: TGTGCCAGCATCGAGATCTCCGGGGAGCTGTTTTTT. It specifies CASIEISGELFF. The whole variable domain, filled in from reference TRBV2 and TRBJ2-2, reads EPEVTQTPSHQVTQMGQEVILRCVPISNHLYFYWYRQILGQKVEFLVSFYNNEISEKSEIFDDQFSVERPDGSNFTLKIRSTKLEDSAMYFCASIEISGELFFGEGSRLTVL.

This clonotype was counted at least ten times. The rearrangement joins TRBV28 to TRBJ2-7; D gene unclear. Germline assignment: CDR1 MDHEN and CDR2 SYDVKM. The V gene lost 2 bases and the J gene lost 2 bases, with 13 bases spanning the gap. CDR3 length: 15 amino acids. The CDR3, as DNA: TGTGCCAGCAGTTTACTGAGGATCCGTCCCTACGAGCAGTACTTC. It yields the protein CASSLLRIRPYEQYF.

This clonotype was counted a few times. The gene calls are TRBV19 and TRBJ1-1; 10 bases agree with TRBD1. This CDR3 spans 15 amino acids. J lost 1 base, V lost 9 bases, and 8 bases had no gene match. In germline, CDR1 is LNHDA, CDR2 SQIVND (reference sequence). This CDR3 reads CASRPGQGTNTEAFF. The CDR3 DNA reads TGTGCCAGCCGGCCGGGACAGGGGACGAACACTGAAGCTTTCTTT.

The chain combines TRBV19 with TRBJ1-5; TRBD1 might be the D (5 bases). V was clipped by 9 bases and J by 1 base, with 19 bases between them. From germline, CDR1 is LNHDA and CDR2 SQIVND (reference sequence). The CDR3 consists of 16 residues. Here the CDR3 reads CASDPKGTASNQPQHF. The CDR3 nucleotides read TGTGCCAGCGATCCAAAAGGGACGGCAAGCAATCAGCCCCAGCATTTT.

The chain links TRBV29-1 to TRBJ1-1; D is ambiguous. In germline, CDR1 is SQVTM, CDR2 ANQGSEA. This CDR3 contains 16 residues. Trimming took off 1 base at V and 0 bases at J, with 15 bases between the two ends. The CDR3 region is CSVEVRSMKMNTEAFF. CDR3 coding DNA: TGCAGCGTTGAAGTCCGCTCGATGAAGATGAACACTGAAGCTTTCTTT.

This clonotype was recorded at least ten times. The chain recombines TRBV7-3 with TRBJ2-3, with D unresolved. Germline CDR1 and CDR2: SGHTA and FQGTGA. The CDR3 sequence is 15 residues long. Trimming left V 1 base short and J 2 bases short, with 10 bases between. The CDR3 nucleotides are TGTGCCAGCAGCTTAAATCTGGGGATCACAGATACGCAGTATTTT. Translated: CASSLNLGITDTQYF.

This clonotype was found many times. The V and J genes are TRBV7-2 and TRBJ1-1, with D possibly matching TRBD1 (5 bases). The CDR3 has 14 residues. Germline assignment: CDR1 SGHTA and CDR2 FQGNSA. The V gene lost 5 bases and the J gene lost 3 bases, with 13 bases spanning the gap. The CDR3 here is CASSPWDGHTEAFF. Here the CDR3 DNA reads TGTGCCAGCAGCCCTTGGGACGGACACACTGAAGCTTTCTTT.